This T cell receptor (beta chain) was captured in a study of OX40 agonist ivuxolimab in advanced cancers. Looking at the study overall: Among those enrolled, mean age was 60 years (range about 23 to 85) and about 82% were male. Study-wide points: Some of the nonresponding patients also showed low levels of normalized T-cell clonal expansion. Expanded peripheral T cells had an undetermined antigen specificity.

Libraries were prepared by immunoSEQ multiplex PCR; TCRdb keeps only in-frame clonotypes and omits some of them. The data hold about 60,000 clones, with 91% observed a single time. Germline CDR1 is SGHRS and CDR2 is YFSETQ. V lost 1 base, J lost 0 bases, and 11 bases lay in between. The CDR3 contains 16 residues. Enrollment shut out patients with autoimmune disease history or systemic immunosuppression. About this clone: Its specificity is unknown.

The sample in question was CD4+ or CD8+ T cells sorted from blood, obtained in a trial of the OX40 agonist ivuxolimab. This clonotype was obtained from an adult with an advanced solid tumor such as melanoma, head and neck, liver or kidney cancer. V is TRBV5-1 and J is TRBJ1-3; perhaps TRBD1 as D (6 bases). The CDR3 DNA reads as TGCGCCAGCAGCTTGTCCGGGACAAACTCTGGAAACACCATATATTTT. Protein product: CASSLSGTNSGNTIYF.